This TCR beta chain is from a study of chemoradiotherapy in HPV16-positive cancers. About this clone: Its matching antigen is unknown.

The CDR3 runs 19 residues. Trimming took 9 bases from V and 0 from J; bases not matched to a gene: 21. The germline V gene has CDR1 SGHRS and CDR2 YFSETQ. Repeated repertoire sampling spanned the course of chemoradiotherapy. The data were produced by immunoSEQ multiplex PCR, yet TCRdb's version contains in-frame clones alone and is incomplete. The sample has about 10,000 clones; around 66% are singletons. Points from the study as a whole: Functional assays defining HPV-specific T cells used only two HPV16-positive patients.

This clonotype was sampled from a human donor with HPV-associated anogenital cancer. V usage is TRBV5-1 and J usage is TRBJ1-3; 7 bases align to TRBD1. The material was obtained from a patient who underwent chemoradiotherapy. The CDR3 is CANLHRTGGSFCSGNTIYF. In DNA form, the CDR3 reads TGCGCCAACCTCCACAGGACAGGAGGCTCATTTTGCTCTGGAAACACCATATATTTT.